The T cell receptor beta chain described here comes from a study of blood T cells in healthy people across ages. Overall study findings and caveats: Fewer expanded clones and more diversity marked long-lived versus aged donors.

This clonotype has only a few counts. No antigen is known for it. V lost 1 base, J lost 6 bases, and 15 bases lay in between. CDR3 length: 15 residues. The germline gives CDR1 LNHNV, CDR2 YYDKDF (reference sequence). For the second PCR, which ran for roughly 6 to 12 cycles, a sample-barcoded 5' primer and a J-beta primer mix were used. Via MiXCR, TCRdb re-called the 5' RACE reads, giving one row per CDR3 protein. The sample records approximately 960,000 distinct CDR3 sequences, almost 30% being singletons. The same sample was also used in a study of T cells of mothers and their children. From that second work: Within related and unrelated pairs, thymic selection shapes TCR recombination output in a similar way. No clone of persistent microchimeric T cells was detected.

The sequenced sample was blood. J is TRBJ1-2 and V is TRBV15, with unresolved D. The sequence came from a woman in her thirties or forties in good health. The CDR3 reads CATSRGFGQPDGYTF. The CDR3 region has the DNA TGTGCCACCAGCAGAGGGTTTGGGCAACCTGATGGCTACACCTTC.